Listed here are 10 T cell receptor beta chains from one sample, sequenced in a study of cytomegalovirus exposure and HLA in healthy donors. In the PCR, 60 Vbeta and 13 Jbeta primers were used. Libraries were prepared by immunoSEQ multiplex PCR; TCRdb keeps only in-frame clonotypes and omits some of them. The sample gives around 180,000 clones, roughly 78% of which show up once; roughly an eighth is in the top ten. Specimen: PBMCs. The receptors originated from a woman between 50 and 59 years old in good health and CMV-seropositive.

Turning to this clone: Different DNA sequences within this sample yield the same CDR3. The chain is built from TRBV5-1 and TRBJ2-1, with TRBD1 matching 8 bases. Germline CDR1 SGHRS, CDR2 YFSETQ. The CDR3 totals 17 residues. The trim removed 3 bases at V and 2 bases at J, leaving 10 bases unmatched. CDR3 sequence reads: CASSSGQGVSTYNEQFF. In DNA, the CDR3 is TGCGCCAGCAGCTCCGGACAGGGCGTGAGTACCTACAATGAGCAGTTCTTC.

In its sample, this clone was seen a few times. The chain employs TRBV19 and TRBJ1-1, with D maybe TRBD1 (6 bases). The CDR3 is made up of 16 amino acids. V gave up 4 bases and J gave up 0 bases, with 15 bases separating them. Per the germline V gene, CDR1 is LNHDA and CDR2 is SQIVND (reference sequence). CDR3 bases: TGTGCCAGTAGTACTCTGACAGGTAATATGAACACTGAAGCTTTCTTT. It is translated as CASSTLTGNMNTEAFF.

This rearrangement joins TRBV5-1 to TRBJ2-1, with 13 bases identical to TRBD2. The CDR3 covers 17 residues. The V gene's germline CDR1 is SGHRS and CDR2 YFSETQ. V dropped 2 bases and J dropped 7; count of bases not matched to a gene: 9. In DNA form, the CDR3 reads TGCGCCAGCAGCTTCACTAGCGGGGGGGCCTCCTTAAATGAGCAGTTCTTC. It encodes CASSFTSGGASLNEQFF.

The CDR3 nucleotides are TGTGCCAGTAGGGAGGGGAGCCTTAATTCACCCCTCCACTTT. Encoded protein: CASREGSLNSPLHF. This rearrangement joins TRBV19 to TRBJ1-6; D might be TRBD1 (5 bases). Looked up from germline, CDR1 is LNHDA and CDR2 is SQIVND (reference sequence). The germline V and J ends were trimmed by 6 bases and 6 bases, with 12 bases remaining between them. The CDR3 is 14 amino acids.

DNA for the CDR3: TGTGCCAGCAGCCTACTCAGCGGGGGGGCCAGATACGAGCAGTACTTC. Translation: CASSLLSGGARYEQYF. This sequence joins TRBV5-6 and TRBJ2-7, with 10 bases that match TRBD2. The CDR3 totals 16 residues. J was trimmed by 4 bases and V by 4 bases; bases with no gene match: 11. CDR1 is SGHDT, CDR2 YYEEEE, per germline.

The V call is TRBV27, the J call TRBJ1-1; 7 bases are a match to TRBD1. With V trimmed by 8 bases and J by 5 bases, 8 bases remained unmatched. Looked up from germline, CDR1 is MNHEY and CDR2 is SMNVEV (reference sequence). The CDR3 runs to 13 residues. CDR3 sequence: CASQRQGGTEAFF. The CDR3 DNA follows: TGTGCCAGCCAAAGACAGGGCGGGACTGAAGCTTTCTTT.

V gene TRBV5-4 combines with J gene TRBJ1-2; weak D call: TRBD1 (5 bases). The V gene's germline CDR1 is SGHNT and CDR2 YYREEE (reference sequence). Trimming took off 3 bases at V and 4 bases at J, with 16 bases between the two ends. The CDR3 runs 15 residues. The CDR3: CASSSGTGDIYGYTF. Written as DNA, the CDR3 is TGTGCCAGCAGCTCCGGGACGGGGGATATCTATGGCTACACCTTC.

The chain employs TRBV2 and TRBJ2-3; D not resolved. This CDR3 is 13 amino acids long. From germline, CDR1 is SNHLY and CDR2 FYNNEI. The V gene lost 6 bases and the J gene lost 2 bases, with 9 bases spanning the gap. The CDR3 sequence is CASSATSTDTQYF. CDR3 in DNA: TGTGCCAGCAGCGCGACTTCCACAGATACGCAGTATTTT.

V and J are TRBV30 and TRBJ1-1; unclear D gene. CDR3 size: 14 residues. Germline loops: CDR1 GTSNPN, CDR2 SVGIG (reference sequence). V was cut by 2 bases and J by 1 base, with 11 bases left in between. CDR3 amino acids: CAWSSPGRNTEAFF. The CDR3 DNA reads as TGTGCCTGGAGTTCGCCCGGGAGGAACACTGAAGCTTTCTTT.

J is TRBJ2-3 and V is TRBV6-1; 7 bases agree with TRBD1. This CDR3 is 15 amino acids long. The V segment lost 4 bases and the J segment 0 bases; nucleotides outside the gene matches: 4. Germline V gives CDR1 MNHNS, CDR2 SASEGT. CDR3 bases: TGTGCCAGCAGTGGCGACAGGGAAAGCACAGATACGCAGTATTTT. Translation: CASSGDRESTDTQYF.